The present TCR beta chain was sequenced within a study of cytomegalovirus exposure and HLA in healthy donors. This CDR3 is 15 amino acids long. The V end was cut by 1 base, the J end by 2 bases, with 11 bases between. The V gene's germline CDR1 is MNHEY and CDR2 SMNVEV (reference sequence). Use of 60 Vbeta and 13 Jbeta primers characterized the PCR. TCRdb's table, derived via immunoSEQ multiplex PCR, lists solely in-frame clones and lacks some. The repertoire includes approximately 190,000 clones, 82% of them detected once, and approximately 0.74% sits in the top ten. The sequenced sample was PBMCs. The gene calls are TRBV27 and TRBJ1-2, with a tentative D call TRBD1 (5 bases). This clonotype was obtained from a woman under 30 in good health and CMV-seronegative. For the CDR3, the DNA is TGTGCCAGCAGTTTATGGGGCAGGGTAAACTATGGCTACACCTTC. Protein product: CASSLWGRVNYGYTF.